This T cell receptor beta chain was captured in a study of blood T cell repertoires in COVID-19. Study details: COVID-19 samples collected from the United States, Italy and Spain covered acute and convalescent phases. Sources were T cells, B-cell-depleted T cells, or PBMCs; the material itself was cDNA or gDNA.

In the original analysis: The authors estimated nucleated cell counts from reference gene primer amplification. Sequencing used immunoSEQ multiplex PCR; TCRdb keeps in-frame clones, though not all of them. That table is the source of V, J and clone size, and D and trimming were worked out from the DNA. Of about 200,000 clones listed, 75% to 85% are singletons. Sequences were obtained from peripheral blood. This receptor was identified in a man in his fifties with active or convalescent COVID-19.

CDR3: CASSIDYREMAGVAKNIQYF. In nucleotides, the CDR3 is TGTGCCAGTAGTATAGATTACAGGGAGATGGCTGGTGTAGCCAAAAACATTCAGTACTTC. The V and J genes are TRBV19 and TRBJ2-4; maybe TRBD1 (6 bases). Germline assignment: CDR1 LNHDA and CDR2 SQIVND (reference sequence). Trimming removed 0 bases from V and 0 bases from J, with 21 bases in between. The CDR3 has 20 amino acids.